The next 18 T cell receptor beta chains were all read from a single sample in a study of PD-L1 blockade in urothelial cancer. Generated by immunoSEQ multiplex PCR, the TCRdb table keeps only in-frame clones and is missing some. In the table there are 20,000 to 30,000 clones, 84% of which are singletons. Sequenced material: PBMCs, taken around atezolizumab (anti-PD-L1) treatment. The source of these receptors is a man between 65 and 85 years old with urothelial cancer.

The genes are TRBV4-1 and TRBJ2-3; 10 nucleotides agree with TRBD2. With 4 bases clipped from V and 7 bases from J, the junction kept 14 bases outside the gene matches. Germline CDR1 is MGHRA and CDR2 is YSYEKL. This CDR3 is built from 17 residues. The CDR3 is CASSPGIIAGGGNTQYF. CDR3 bases: TGCGCCAGCAGCCCGGGGATCATAGCGGGAGGCGGGAATACGCAGTATTTT.

The chain combines TRBV6-4 with TRBJ2-3, with D possibly matching TRBD1 (6 bases). Trimming pared 4 bases from V and 9 bases from J, leaving 14 bases between. This CDR3 has 13 amino acids. Germline V gives CDR1 MRHNA, CDR2 SNTAGT. CDR3 in DNA: TGTGCCAGCAGTGGCTTAGTAGGGGGAACGCAGTATTTT. Encoded protein: CASSGLVGGTQYF.

This clone has only one observation. V and J are TRBV27 and TRBJ1-5, with TRBD1 as a possible D gene (5 bases). The CDR3 sequence is 13 residues long. CDR1 and CDR2 (germline): MNHEY, SMNVEV (reference sequence). V lost 4 bases, J lost 5 bases, and 9 bases lay in between. CDR3: CASSYRGDQPQHF. The CDR3 nucleotides are TGTGCCAGCAGTTATCGGGGGGATCAGCCCCAGCATTTT.

The J gene is TRBJ2-3, the V gene TRBV7-9; TRBD1 matches at 9 bases. Looked up from germline, CDR1 is SEHNR and CDR2 is FQNEAQ (reference sequence). This CDR3 is 16 amino acids long. With V trimmed by 3 bases and J by 2 bases, 6 bases remained unmatched. The CDR3 loop is CASSLTGGAPTDTQYF. The CDR3 bases are TGTGCCAGCAGCTTGACAGGGGGGGCCCCCACAGATACGCAGTATTTT.

This clone was seen a few times. This sequence joins TRBV19 and TRBJ1-2, with TRBD1 matching over 7 bases. The V gene end was trimmed by 5 bases and the J gene end by 4 bases; junction bases not matched to a gene: 7. Germline CDR1 reads LNHDA; CDR2 reads SQIVND (reference sequence). The CDR3 runs 14 residues. The CDR3 loop is CASSAQGQLYGYTF. The CDR3 nucleotides are TGTGCCAGTAGTGCTCAGGGACAGCTCTATGGCTACACCTTC.

The CDR3 region is CAWSGDSRLETQYF. For the CDR3, the DNA is TGTGCCTGGAGTGGAGACAGTAGGTTAGAGACCCAGTACTTC. The J gene is TRBJ2-5, the V gene TRBV30; a weak D match, TRBD1 (5 bases). This CDR3 is 14 amino acids long. CDR1 and CDR2 from the germline V gene are GTSNPN and SVGIG (reference sequence). V gave up 1 base and J gave up 4 bases, with 13 bases separating them.

The chain carries TRBV19 and TRBJ1-2, with TRBD1 as a possible D gene (5 bases). Looked up from germline, CDR1 is LNHDA and CDR2 is SQIVND (reference sequence). V lost 2 bases, J lost 2 bases, and 9 bases lay in between. The CDR3 consists of 14 residues. CDR3 bases: TGTGCCAGTAGTATAAGTCAGGGAAACTATGGCTACACCTTC. Translation: CASSISQGNYGYTF.

This clone was recorded only once. V is TRBV28 and J is TRBJ2-4; D possibly corresponds to TRBD1 (7 bases). V lost 3 bases to trimming and J lost 6 bases, with 18 bases between them. The germline V gene has CDR1 MDHEN and CDR2 SYDVKM. The CDR3 covers 16 residues. The CDR3 loop reads CASSLSTGWRGNIQYF. CDR3 bases: TGTGCCAGCAGTTTGTCGACAGGGTGGAGGGGAAACATTCAGTACTTC.

V gene TRBV19 combines with J gene TRBJ2-2; D not resolved. This CDR3 spans 14 amino acids. Per germline, CDR1 LNHDA and CDR2 SQIVND (reference sequence). The V end was cut by 7 bases, the J end by 5 bases, with 14 bases between. CDR3 nucleotides: TGTGCCAGTACCAAGACTCACCGGACCGGGGAGCTGTTTTTT. It codes for CASTKTHRTGELFF. The variable domain in full, completed from reference TRBV19 and TRBJ2-2, reads DGGITQSPKYLFRKEGQNVTLSCEQNLNHDAMYWYRQDPGQGLRLIYYSQIVNDFQKGDIAEGYSVSREKKESFPLTVTSAQKNPTAFYLCASTKTHRTGELFFGEGSRLTVL.

The chain combines TRBV10-2 with TRBJ1-1; 8 bases agree with TRBD1. Germline V lookup: CDR1 WSHSY, CDR2 SAAADI. The CDR3 has 16 amino acids. V was clipped by 6 bases and J by 1 base; unmatched bases: 10. DNA of the CDR3: TGCGCCAGCAGCCCCCTATTTGACAGGGGGAACACTGAAGCTTTCTTT. Encoded protein: CASSPLFDRGNTEAFF.

This clone was observed a single time. The chain uses TRBV6-1 and TRBJ2-7; 7 bases are shared with TRBD2. The V and J ends lost 4 bases and 3 bases, in that order; junction bases with no gene match: 9. Germline V gene data show CDR1 as MNHNS and CDR2 as SASEGT. This CDR3 has 15 residues. This CDR3 reads CASSANFGGDYEQYF. The DNA of the CDR3 is TGTGCCAGCAGTGCAAACTTTGGGGGGGACTACGAGCAGTACTTC.

The chain combines TRBV27 with TRBJ2-5; D not resolved. Germline V gives CDR1 MNHEY, CDR2 SMNVEV (reference sequence). Trimming pared 5 bases from V and 0 bases from J, leaving 7 bases between. The CDR3 is made up of 13 amino acids. For the CDR3, the DNA is TGTGCCAGCAGTCTCTCGTACCAAGAGACCCAGTACTTC. This codes for CASSLSYQETQYF.

This clone has only a few counts. The J gene is TRBJ1-1, the V gene TRBV11-2, with D perhaps TRBD1 (5 bases). Germline assignment: CDR1 SGHAT and CDR2 FQNNGV. Trimming pared 2 bases from V and 1 base from J, leaving 8 bases between. The CDR3 runs 14 residues. CDR3 residues: CASSLTGENTEAFF. CDR3 DNA sequence: TGTGCCAGCAGCTTAACGGGGGAGAACACTGAAGCTTTCTTT.

The chain combines TRBV5-6 with TRBJ1-5; tentative D call: TRBD1 (6 bases). The CDR3 consists of 16 residues. Germline V gives CDR1 SGHDT, CDR2 YYEEEE. V lost 3 bases and J 6 bases, leaving 19 bases between the germline ends. In nucleotides, the CDR3 is TGTGCCAGCAGCTCCCTGGGCGGGGGGCAAGGTCAGCCCCAGCATTTT. Translated: CASSSLGGGQGQPQHF.

The chain has TRBV2 and TRBJ2-3; 7 bases agree with TRBD2. Germline V gene sequence: CDR1 SNHLY, CDR2 FYNNEI. This CDR3 has 15 amino acids. J gave up 2 bases and V 4 bases, and 6 bases lay outside the gene matches. In DNA form, the CDR3 reads TGTGCCAGCAGTGCTCGGGCGGGGGTCACAGATACGCAGTATTTT. Translation gives CASSARAGVTDTQYF. The variable domain in full, completed from reference TRBV2 and TRBJ2-3, reads EPEVTQTPSHQVTQMGQEVILRCVPISNHLYFYWYRQILGQKVEFLVSFYNNEISEKSEIFDDQFSVERPDGSNFTLKIRSTKLEDSAMYFCASSARAGVTDTQYFGPGTRLTVL.

This clone was recorded once. V usage is TRBV28 and J usage is TRBJ2-1; 7 nucleotides match TRBD1. The V gene end was trimmed by 2 bases and the J gene end by 4 bases; junction bases not matched to a gene: 8. Germline V gene sequence: CDR1 MDHEN, CDR2 SYDVKM. The CDR3 covers 16 residues. The CDR3 region is CASSLQQGNLYNEQFF. CDR3 in DNA: TGTGCCAGCAGTTTACAACAGGGGAACCTTTACAATGAGCAGTTCTTC.

The chain recombines TRBV6-1 with TRBJ1-2; D not certain. Looked up from germline, CDR1 is MNHNS and CDR2 is SASEGT. V was trimmed by 1 base and J by 4 bases, leaving 10 bases between them. The CDR3 is 14 amino acids. CDR3 nucleotide sequence: TGTGCCAGCAGTGAAGTATGGGCAAGCTATGGCTACACCTTC. As protein: CASSEVWASYGYTF.

This clone was detected once. The J gene is TRBJ1-4, the V gene TRBV27; a weak D match, TRBD1 (5 bases). Deletions cut 2 bases from V and 7 bases from J, with 11 bases between. The CDR3 is made up of 14 amino acids. The germline CDR1 and CDR2 sequences are MNHEY and SMNVEV (reference sequence). This CDR3 is CASSLIRGTEKLFF. DNA of the CDR3: TGTGCCAGCAGTTTAATCCGGGGGACTGAAAAACTGTTTTTT.